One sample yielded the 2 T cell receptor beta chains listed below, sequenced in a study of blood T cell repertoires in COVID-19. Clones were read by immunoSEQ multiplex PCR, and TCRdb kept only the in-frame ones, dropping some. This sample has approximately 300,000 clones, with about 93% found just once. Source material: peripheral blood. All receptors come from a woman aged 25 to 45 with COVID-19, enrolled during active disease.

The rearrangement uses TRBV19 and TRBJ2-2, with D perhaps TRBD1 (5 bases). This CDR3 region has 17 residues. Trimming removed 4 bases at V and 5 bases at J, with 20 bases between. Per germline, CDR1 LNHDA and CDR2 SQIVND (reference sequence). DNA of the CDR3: TGTGCCAGTAGTACACCTCCAGTCAGGGTCGATACCGGGGAGCTGTTTTTT. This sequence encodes CASSTPPVRVDTGELFF.

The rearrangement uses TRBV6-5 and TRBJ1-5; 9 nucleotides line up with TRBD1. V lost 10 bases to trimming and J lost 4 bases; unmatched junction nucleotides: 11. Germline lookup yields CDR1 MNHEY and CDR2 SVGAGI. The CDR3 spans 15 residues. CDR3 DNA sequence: TGTGCCACCAACCTGGGACAGGGAGGAAATCAGCCCCAGCATTTT. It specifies CATNLGQGGNQPQHF.